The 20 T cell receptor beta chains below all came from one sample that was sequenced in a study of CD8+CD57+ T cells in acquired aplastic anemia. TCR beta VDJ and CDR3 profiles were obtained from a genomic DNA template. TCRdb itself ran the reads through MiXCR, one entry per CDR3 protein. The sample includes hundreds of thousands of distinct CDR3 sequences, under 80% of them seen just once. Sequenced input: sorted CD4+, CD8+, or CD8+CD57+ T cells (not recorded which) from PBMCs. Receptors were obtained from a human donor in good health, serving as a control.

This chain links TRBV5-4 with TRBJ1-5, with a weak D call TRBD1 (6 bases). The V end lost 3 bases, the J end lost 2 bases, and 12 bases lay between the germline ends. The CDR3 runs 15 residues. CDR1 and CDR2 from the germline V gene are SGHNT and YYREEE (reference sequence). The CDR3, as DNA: TGTGCCAGCAGCTCGGCCCGACAGGGCAATCAGCCCCAGCATTTT. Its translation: CASSSARQGNQPQHF.

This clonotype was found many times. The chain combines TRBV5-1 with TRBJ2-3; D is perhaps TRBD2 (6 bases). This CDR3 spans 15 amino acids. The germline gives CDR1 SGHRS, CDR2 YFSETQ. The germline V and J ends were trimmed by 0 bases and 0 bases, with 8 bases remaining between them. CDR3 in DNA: TGCGCCAGCAGCTTGGCGGGGGAGAGCACAGATACGCAGTATTTT. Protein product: CASSLAGESTDTQYF.

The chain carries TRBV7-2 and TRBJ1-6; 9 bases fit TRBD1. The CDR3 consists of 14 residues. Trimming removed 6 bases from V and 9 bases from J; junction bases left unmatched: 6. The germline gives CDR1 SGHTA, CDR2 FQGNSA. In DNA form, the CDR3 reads TGTGCCAGCAGTATACAGGGGGCAAGTTCACCCCTCCACTTT. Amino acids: CASSIQGASSPLHF.

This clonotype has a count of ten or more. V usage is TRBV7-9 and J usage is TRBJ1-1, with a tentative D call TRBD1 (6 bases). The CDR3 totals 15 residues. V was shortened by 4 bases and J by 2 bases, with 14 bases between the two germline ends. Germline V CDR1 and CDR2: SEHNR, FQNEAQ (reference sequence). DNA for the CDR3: TGTGCCAGCAGCTATTCCAGGGGCCCCAACACTGAAGCTTTCTTT. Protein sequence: CASSYSRGPNTEAFF.

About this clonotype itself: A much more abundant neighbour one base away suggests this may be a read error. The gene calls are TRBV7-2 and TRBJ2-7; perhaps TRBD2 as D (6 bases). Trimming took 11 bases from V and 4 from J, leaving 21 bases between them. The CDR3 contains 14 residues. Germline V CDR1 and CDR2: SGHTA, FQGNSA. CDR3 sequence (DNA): TGTGCCCGGAGCAGCCGGGGGAGTAGGTACGAGCAGTACTTC. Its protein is CARSSRGSRYEQYF. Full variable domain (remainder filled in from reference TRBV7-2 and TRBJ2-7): GAGVSQSPSNKVTEKGKDVELRCDPISGHTALYWYRQSLGQGLEFLIYFQGNSAPDKSGLPSDRFSAERTGGSVSTLTIQRTQQEDSAVYLCARSSRGSRYEQYFGPGTRLTVT.

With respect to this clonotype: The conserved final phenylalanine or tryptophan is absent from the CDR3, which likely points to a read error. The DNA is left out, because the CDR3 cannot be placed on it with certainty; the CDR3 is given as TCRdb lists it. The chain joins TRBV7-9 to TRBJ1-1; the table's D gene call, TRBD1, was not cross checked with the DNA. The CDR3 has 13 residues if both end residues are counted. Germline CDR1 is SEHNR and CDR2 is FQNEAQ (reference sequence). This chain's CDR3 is CASSLQTVGNQPQ.

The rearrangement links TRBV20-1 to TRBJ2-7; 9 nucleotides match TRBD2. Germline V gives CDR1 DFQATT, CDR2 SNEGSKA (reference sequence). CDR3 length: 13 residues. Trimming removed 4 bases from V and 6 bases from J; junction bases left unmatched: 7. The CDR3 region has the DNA TGCAGTGCTATAACTGGCGGGGGGGCCGAGCAGTACTTC. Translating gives CSAITGGGAEQYF.

The CDR3 DNA sequence: TGTGCCAGCAGTTTTAGTGCCGATGCCAACGAGCAGTACTTC. Translation gives CASSFSADANEQYF. The chain links TRBV12-3 or TRBV12-4 to TRBJ2-7; D uncertain. The V end lost 3 bases, the J end lost 5 bases, and 14 bases lay between the germline ends. The CDR3 sequence is 14 residues long.

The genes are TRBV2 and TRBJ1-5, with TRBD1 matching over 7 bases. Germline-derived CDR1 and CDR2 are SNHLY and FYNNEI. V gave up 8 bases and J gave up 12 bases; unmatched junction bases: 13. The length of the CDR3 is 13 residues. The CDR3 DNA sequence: TGTGCCAGCGGCCGGGACAGCAATCAGAACCAGCATTTT. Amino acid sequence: CASGRDSNQNQHF.

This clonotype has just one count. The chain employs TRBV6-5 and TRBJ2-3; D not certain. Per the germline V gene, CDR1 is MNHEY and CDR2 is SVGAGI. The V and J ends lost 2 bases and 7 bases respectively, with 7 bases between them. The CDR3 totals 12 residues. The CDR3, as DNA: TGTGCCAGCAGTTACGGTGGAAATACGCAGTATTTT. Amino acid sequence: CASSYGGNTQYF.

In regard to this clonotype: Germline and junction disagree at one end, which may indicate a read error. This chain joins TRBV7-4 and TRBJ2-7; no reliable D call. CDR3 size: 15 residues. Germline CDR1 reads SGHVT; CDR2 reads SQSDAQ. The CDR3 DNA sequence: TGTGCCAGCAGTATCTCCGATGACAAGACCTACAAGCAGTACTTC. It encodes CASSISDDKTYKQYF.

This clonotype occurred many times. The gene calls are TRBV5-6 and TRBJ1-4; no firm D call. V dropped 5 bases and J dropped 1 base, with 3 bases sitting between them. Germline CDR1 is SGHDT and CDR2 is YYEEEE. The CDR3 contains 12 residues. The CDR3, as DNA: TGTGCCAGCAGTATAACTAATGAAAAACTGTTTTTT. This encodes CASSITNEKLFF.

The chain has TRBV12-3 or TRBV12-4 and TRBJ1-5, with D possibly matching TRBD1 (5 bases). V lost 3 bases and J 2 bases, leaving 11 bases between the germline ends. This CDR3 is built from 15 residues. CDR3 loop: CASSFGTFGNQPQHF. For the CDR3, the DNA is TGTGCCAGCAGTTTCGGGACTTTTGGCAATCAGCCCCAGCATTTT.

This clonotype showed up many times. CDR3: CASSEADRTSGGKKFF. The CDR3 DNA sequence: TGTGCCAGCAGTGAAGCGGATAGGACTAGCGGGGGGAAGAAGTTCTTC. This chain uses TRBV2 with TRBJ2-1; 14 bases agree with TRBD2. V lost 0 bases, J lost 14 bases, and 9 bases stayed unmatched. CDR3 length equals 16 residues. From germline, CDR1 is SNHLY and CDR2 FYNNEI.

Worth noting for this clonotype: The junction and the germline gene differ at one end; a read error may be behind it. CDR3 sequence (DNA): TGTGCCGGCAGCCCGAGGACAGACTACGAGCAGTACTTC. This gives the protein CAGSPRTDYEQYF. This rearrangement joins TRBV7-9 to TRBJ2-7; D possibly corresponds to TRBD1 (6 bases). The CDR3 is made up of 13 amino acids. In germline, CDR1 is SEHNR, CDR2 FQNEAQ (reference sequence).

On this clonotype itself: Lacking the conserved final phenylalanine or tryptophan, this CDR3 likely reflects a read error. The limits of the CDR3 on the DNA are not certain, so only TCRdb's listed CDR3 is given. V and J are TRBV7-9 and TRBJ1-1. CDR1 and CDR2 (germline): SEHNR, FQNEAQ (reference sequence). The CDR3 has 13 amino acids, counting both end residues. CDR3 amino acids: CASSVEVGTETFV.

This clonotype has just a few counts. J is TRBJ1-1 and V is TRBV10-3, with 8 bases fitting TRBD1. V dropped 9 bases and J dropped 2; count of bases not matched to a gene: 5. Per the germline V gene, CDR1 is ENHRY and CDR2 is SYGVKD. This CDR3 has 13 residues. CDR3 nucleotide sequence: TGTGCCATGCGGACAGGGAGCAACACTGAAGCTTTCTTT. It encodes CAMRTGSNTEAFF.

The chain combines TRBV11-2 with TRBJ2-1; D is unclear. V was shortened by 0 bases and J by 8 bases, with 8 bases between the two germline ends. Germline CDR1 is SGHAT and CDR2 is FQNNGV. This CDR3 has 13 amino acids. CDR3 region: CASSLDRPDEQFF. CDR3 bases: TGTGCCAGCAGCTTAGATCGCCCCGATGAGCAGTTCTTC.

The CDR3 reads CASRDIGDRGPAGANVLTF. The DNA of the CDR3 is TGTGCCAGCAGGGACATCGGGGACAGGGGGCCTGCTGGGGCCAACGTCCTGACTTTC. The chain is built from TRBV2 and TRBJ2-6; 12 bases fit TRBD1. There are 19 residues in the CDR3. CDR1 is SNHLY and CDR2 is FYNNEI in the germline V gene. J gave up 2 bases and V 6 bases, and 11 bases lay outside the gene matches.

The CDR3 bases are TGTGCCAGTAGTCCCAGTAGTTTAGGCACTGAAGCTTTCTTT. Translating gives CASSPSSLGTEAFF. This chain links TRBV19 with TRBJ1-1; D remains unclear. The CDR3 is made up of 14 amino acids. From germline, CDR1 is LNHDA and CDR2 SQIVND (reference sequence). Trimming pared 5 bases from V and 4 bases from J, leaving 14 bases between.